Here is one T cell receptor beta chain with its context. Its antigen remains unknown. This record comes from a study of blood T cells in healthy people across ages. About the study: Every two T cells gave about one barcoded beta molecule via template switching.

Using a J-beta primer mix together with a sample-barcoded 5' primer, a second PCR was run for 7 to 11 cycles. A minimum of 3 million CDR3-containing paired-end reads was obtained for each sample. TCRdb analysed the 5' RACE reads with MiXCR anew, one entry per CDR3 protein. The data contain around 1,000,000 distinct CDR3 sequences, under 40% of them seen just once; the ten biggest clones take up less than 15%. Healthy Caucasians from Russia aged roughly 6 to 90 served as donors. Study findings and constraints: Shifts in expanded clonotypes may have been confounded by donor CMV status, which was unknown.

The germline V gene encodes CDR1 SQVTM and CDR2 ANQGSEA. V was pared by 5 bases and J by 2 bases, with 13 bases between. This CDR3 has 13 amino acids. The sequence came from a man younger than 35 in good health. The chain recombines TRBV29-1 with TRBJ2-7; tentative D call: TRBD1 (6 bases). Sequenced input: blood. CDR3: CSVSGTLTYEQYF. CDR3 DNA sequence: TGCAGCGTTTCGGGGACACTGACCTACGAGCAGTACTTC.